This T cell receptor beta chain was recovered during a study of cytomegalovirus exposure and HLA in healthy donors. The PCR made use of 60 Vbeta and 13 Jbeta primers. Sequencing was performed with immunoSEQ multiplex PCR; in TCRdb, only in-frame clones are kept and a portion is missing. The sample has 150,000 to 200,000 clones; 80% to 90% are singletons. Whole-study findings and limits: A likely sequencing artifact accounted for one observed cluster of highly shared sequence variants. CMV serostatus alone was available as immune exposure information.

The CDR3 covers 16 residues. Germline V lookup: CDR1 PRHDT, CDR2 FYEKMQ (reference sequence). V shed 5 bases and J 6 bases; nucleotides not matched to a gene: 8. In the case of this clone: What it recognizes is unknown.

This chain joins TRBV13 and TRBJ2-3, with 13 bases that match TRBD2. The TCR sequence derives from a male donor in good health and CMV-seronegative. Material: PBMCs. The CDR3 sequence: CASSTRLAGGGDTQYF. In DNA, the CDR3 is TGTGCCAGCAGCACCCGACTAGCGGGGGGTGGGGATACGCAGTATTTT.